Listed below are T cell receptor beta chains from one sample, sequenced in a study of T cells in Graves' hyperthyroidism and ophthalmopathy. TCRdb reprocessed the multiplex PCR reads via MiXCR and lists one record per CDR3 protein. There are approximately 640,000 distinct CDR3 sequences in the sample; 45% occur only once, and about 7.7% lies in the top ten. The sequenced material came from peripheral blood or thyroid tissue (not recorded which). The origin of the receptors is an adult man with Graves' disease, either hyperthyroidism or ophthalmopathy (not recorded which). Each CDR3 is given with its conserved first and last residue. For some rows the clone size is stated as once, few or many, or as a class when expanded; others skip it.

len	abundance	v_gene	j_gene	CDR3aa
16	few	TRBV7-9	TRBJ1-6	CASSSADRIYNSPLHF
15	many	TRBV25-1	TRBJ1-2	CASSGGRTGSYGYTF
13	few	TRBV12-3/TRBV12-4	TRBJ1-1	CASSLVAATEAFF
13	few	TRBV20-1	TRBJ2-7	CSARADTLYEQYF
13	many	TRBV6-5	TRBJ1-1	CASSTTGETEAFF
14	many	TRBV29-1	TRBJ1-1	CSARQGILGTEAFF
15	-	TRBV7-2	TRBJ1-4	CASSLGGPRGEKLFF
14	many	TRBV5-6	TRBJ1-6	CASSLAGTNAPLHF
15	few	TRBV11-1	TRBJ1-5	CASSLVGPGGQPQHF
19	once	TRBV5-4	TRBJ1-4	CASSLEAPSHRGRPGKLFF
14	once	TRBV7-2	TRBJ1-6	CASSTAGENSPLHF
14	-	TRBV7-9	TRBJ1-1	CASSRVEGGTEAFF
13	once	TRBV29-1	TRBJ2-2	CSVLGGTTGELFF
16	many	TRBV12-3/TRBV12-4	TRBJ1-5	CASSLVPDADNQPQHF
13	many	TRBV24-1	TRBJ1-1	CATSDFKTAEAFF
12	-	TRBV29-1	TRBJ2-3	CSVAEGGDTQYF
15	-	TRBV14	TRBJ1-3	CASDAPQSSGNTIYF
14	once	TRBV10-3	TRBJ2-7	CAISQNPSGDEQYF
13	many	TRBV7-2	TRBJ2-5	CASSLTGGETQYF
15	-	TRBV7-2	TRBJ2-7	CASSLDNRGLYEQYF
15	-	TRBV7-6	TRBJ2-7	CASSPRQGYSYGQYF
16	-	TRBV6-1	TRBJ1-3	CASSAVGVFSGNTIYF
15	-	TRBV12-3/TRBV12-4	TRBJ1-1	CASSPLGVGSTEAFF
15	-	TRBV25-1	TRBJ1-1	CASRGGWGLNTEAFF